This TCR beta chain was found in a study of blood T cell repertoires in COVID-19. Study summary: The study drew acute and convalescent COVID-19 samples from the United States, Italy and Spain.

The CDR3 has 14 amino acids. CDR1 and CDR2 from the germline V gene are SGHDT and YYEEEE. V lost 5 bases to trimming and J lost 1 base, with 10 bases between them. Sequencing used immunoSEQ multiplex PCR; TCRdb keeps in-frame clones, though not all of them. This table holds 400,000 to 500,000 clones, about nine tenths found once. This receptor was taken from a woman aged 30 to 39 with active or convalescent COVID-19. The genes are TRBV5-6 and TRBJ1-3, with D possibly TRBD1 on 6 matching bases. Input material: peripheral blood. In nucleotides, the CDR3 is TGTGCCAGCAGAAACAGGGTTTCTGGAAACACCATATATTTT. Amino acids: CASRNRVSGNTIYF.